The rows below give T cell receptor beta chains drawn from one sample of a study of blood T cell repertoires in COVID-19. The protocol was immunoSEQ multiplex PCR, while the TCRdb copy is restricted to in-frame clones and leaves out a portion. The table records tens of thousands of clones, roughly 88% of them present only once. The sequencing input was peripheral blood. The receptors here all came from a human donor in a cohort sampled during active COVID-19. CDR3s include the opening cysteine and the closing phenylalanine or tryptophan. The order of the fields is V gene, CDR3 length, J gene, D gene, clone size, CDR3 DNA, CDR3 protein. A D gene is named only where the DNA matches it firmly. Rows give clone size only sometimes, using once, few, many, or a class for an expanded clone.

>TRBV7-3|16|TRBJ2-2|.|.
TGTGCCAGCAGCTTAAATGGAGCGGGGAACACCGGGGAGCTGTTTTTT
CASSLNGAGNTGELFF
>TRBV30|18|TRBJ1-5|.|.
TGTGCCTGGAGGCCCTACCAGACAGGAGAGTATAGCAATCAGCCCCGGCATTTT
CAWRPYQTGEYSNQPRHF
>TRBV10-3|15|TRBJ1-3|.|few
TGTGCCATCAGTGAGCCTAGGAAGTCTGGAAACACCATATATTTT
CAISEPRKSGNTIYF
>TRBV2|14|TRBJ1-5|TRBD1|few
TGTGCCAGCAGTGCGGGACAGGGACATCAGCCCCAGCATTTT
CASSAGQGHQPQHF
>TRBV9|17|TRBJ1-4|TRBD1|.
TGTGCCAGCAGCGTAGGAGGGGGCGGGGCCCCTAATGAAAAACTGTTTTTT
CASSVGGGGAPNEKLFF
>TRBV24-1|14|TRBJ2-6|.|.
TGTGCCACCAGTGATTCCCGGGGGGCCAACGTCCTGACTTTC
CATSDSRGANVLTF
>TRBV3-1/TRBV3-2|15|TRBJ2-7|TRBD1|.
TGTGCCAGCAGCCAACGGACAGGGGGCTCCTACGAGCAGTACTTC
CASSQRTGGSYEQYF
>TRBV5-4|16|TRBJ1-1|.|.
TGTGCCAGCAGCTTGACAGGGTTCGGAACGAACACTGAAGCTTTCTTT
CASSLTGFGTNTEAFF
>TRBV25-1|13|TRBJ2-3|.|.
TGTGCCAGCGGAGGGTCAGTTTCAGATACGCAGTATTTT
CASGGSVSDTQYF
>TRBV10-2|14|TRBJ2-7|TRBD2|once
TGCGCCAGCTCCGAGACTAGCGGGAGATCAGAGCAGTACTTC
CASSETSGRSEQYF
>TRBV6-1|15|TRBJ1-5|.|.
TGTGCCAGCAGTGAATACAGTTCCCCAAATCAGCCCCAGCATTTT
CASSEYSSPNQPQHF
>TRBV7-8|14|TRBJ2-1|TRBD1|.
TGTGCCAGCAGCTTGGACAGGGGTCACTATGAGCAGTTCTTC
CASSLDRGHYEQFF
>TRBV6-2/TRBV6-3|17|TRBJ2-7|TRBD2|.
TGTGCCAGCAGCCTCACAGGGCGGCGGGAGGTCCCCTACGAGCAGTACTTC
CASSLTGRREVPYEQYF
>TRBV7-6|16|TRBJ2-5|TRBD1|.
TGTGCCAGCAGCTTAGGGCCGGCAGGGGGTCAGGAGACCCAGTACTTC
CASSLGPAGGQETQYF
>TRBV2|17|TRBJ2-1|.|.
TGTGCCAGCAGTGTTCGTAGCCATACTCCACCCTACAATGAGCAGTTCTTC
CASSVRSHTPPYNEQFF
>TRBV14|16|TRBJ2-1|TRBD2|.
TGTGCCAGCAGCCAAGAGTTAAGGCGGGAGGACAATGAGCAGTTCTTC
CASSQELRREDNEQFF
>TRBV6-2/TRBV6-3|17|TRBJ2-7|.|.
TGTGCCAGCAGTGGACCGGACCTCGACAGGAGCTCCTACGAGCAGTACTTC
CASSGPDLDRSSYEQYF
>TRBV12-3/TRBV12-4|13|TRBJ2-2|.|.
TGTGCCACCCGGAGGGCGAGGACCGGGGAGCTGTTTTTT
CATRRARTGELFF
>TRBV24-1|16|TRBJ2-1|TRBD1|once
TGTGCCACCAGTGGGGGACAGGGGGATACCTACAATGAGCAGTTCTTC
CATSGGQGDTYNEQFF
>TRBV9|16|TRBJ1-1|.|.
TGTGCCAGCAGCGTAGGCAACTTCCCCCCGAGGACTGAAGCTTTCTTT
CASSVGNFPPRTEAFF
>TRBV6-5|15|TRBJ1-5|.|.
TGTGCCAGCAGCCCGGGACATCGAGGCAATCAGCCCCAGCATTTT
CASSPGHRGNQPQHF
>TRBV3-1/TRBV3-2|12|TRBJ2-1|.|.
TGTGCCAGCAGCCACCCGGACAATGAGCAGTTCTTC
CASSHPDNEQFF
>TRBV6-6|16|TRBJ1-2|.|.
TGTGCCAGCTTGGGGGGGGGCTCAAGGACTTCATGGGGCTACACCTTC
CASLGGGSRTSWGYTF
>TRBV6-5|13|TRBJ2-7|.|.
TGTGCCAGCAGTTACGCGGGAACCTACGAGCAGTACTTC
CASSYAGTYEQYF
>TRBV28|15|TRBJ1-2|.|.
TGTGCCAGCAGTCCTCACAGTGGTTCTAACTATGGCTACACCTTC
CASSPHSGSNYGYTF
>TRBV28|12|TRBJ2-7|.|.
TGTGCCAGCAGTTTGCCAGGATACGAGCAGTACTTC
CASSLPGYEQYF
>TRBV24-1|14|TRBJ2-7|TRBD1|.
TGTGCCACCAGTGACCCGGACAGGGGGTACGAGCAGTACTTC
CATSDPDRGYEQYF
>TRBV19|15|TRBJ1-6|TRBD1|.
TGTGCCAGTAGTGCCTACGACAGGGATTCTTCACCCCTCCACTTT
CASSAYDRDSSPLHF
>TRBV3-1/TRBV3-2|15|TRBJ2-5|TRBD1|.
TGTGCCAGCAGTCCCAGGGGGCGTTTAGAAGAGACCCAGTACTTC
CASSPRGRLEETQYF
>TRBV14|14|TRBJ2-5|TRBD2|.
TGTGCCAGCAGCGTCCTAGCGGGGCAAGAGACCCAGTACTTC
CASSVLAGQETQYF
>TRBV24-1|14|TRBJ2-2|.|.
TGTGCCACCAGTGATTTGATGAGCACCGGGGAGCTGTTTTTT
CATSDLMSTGELFF
>TRBV7-2|13|TRBJ2-7|TRBD2|.
TGTGCCAGCAGCTTAGGGCGGGAGTACGAGCAGTACTTC
CASSLGREYEQYF
>TRBV7-2|18|TRBJ2-1|TRBD2|.
TGTGCCAGCAGCTCATCGACTAGCGGGAGTTTCAAAAGGGGTGAGCAGTTCTTC
CASSSSTSGSFKRGEQFF
>TRBV2|13|TRBJ2-7|.|.
TGTGCCAGCAGTGGGGAGTCGGGCTACGAGCAGTACTTC
CASSGESGYEQYF